Listed here is a single TCR beta chain. The antigen remains unidentified. The data belong to a study of blood T cells in healthy people across ages. This CDR3 contains 13 residues. Germline V lookup: CDR1 SGDLS, CDR2 YYNGEE. Trimming left V 3 bases short and J 2 bases short, with 8 bases between. Together with a sample-barcoded 5' primer, a J-beta primer mix was included in a second PCR lasting roughly 6 to 12 cycles. Tagging of each cDNA molecule was performed by a template-switch adaptor with 12 random nucleotides. A single record per CDR3 protein comes from TCRdb applying MiXCR to the 5' RACE reads. The data show about 640,000 distinct CDR3 sequences, 45% to 65% seen once. Broader study findings: A conclusive naive versus antigen-experienced comparison was prevented by the unsorted PBMCs. Significant beta diversity loss was already apparent by age approximately 40, declining roughly linearly.

The draw of peripheral blood yielded ten milliliters from each donor. The sample comprised blood. This sequence originates from a man in his sixties in good health. V gene TRBV9 combines with J gene TRBJ1-1; no clear D gene. The CDR3 reads CASSAGPNTEAFF. CDR3 DNA sequence: TGTGCCAGCAGCGCCGGACCAAACACTGAAGCTTTCTTT.